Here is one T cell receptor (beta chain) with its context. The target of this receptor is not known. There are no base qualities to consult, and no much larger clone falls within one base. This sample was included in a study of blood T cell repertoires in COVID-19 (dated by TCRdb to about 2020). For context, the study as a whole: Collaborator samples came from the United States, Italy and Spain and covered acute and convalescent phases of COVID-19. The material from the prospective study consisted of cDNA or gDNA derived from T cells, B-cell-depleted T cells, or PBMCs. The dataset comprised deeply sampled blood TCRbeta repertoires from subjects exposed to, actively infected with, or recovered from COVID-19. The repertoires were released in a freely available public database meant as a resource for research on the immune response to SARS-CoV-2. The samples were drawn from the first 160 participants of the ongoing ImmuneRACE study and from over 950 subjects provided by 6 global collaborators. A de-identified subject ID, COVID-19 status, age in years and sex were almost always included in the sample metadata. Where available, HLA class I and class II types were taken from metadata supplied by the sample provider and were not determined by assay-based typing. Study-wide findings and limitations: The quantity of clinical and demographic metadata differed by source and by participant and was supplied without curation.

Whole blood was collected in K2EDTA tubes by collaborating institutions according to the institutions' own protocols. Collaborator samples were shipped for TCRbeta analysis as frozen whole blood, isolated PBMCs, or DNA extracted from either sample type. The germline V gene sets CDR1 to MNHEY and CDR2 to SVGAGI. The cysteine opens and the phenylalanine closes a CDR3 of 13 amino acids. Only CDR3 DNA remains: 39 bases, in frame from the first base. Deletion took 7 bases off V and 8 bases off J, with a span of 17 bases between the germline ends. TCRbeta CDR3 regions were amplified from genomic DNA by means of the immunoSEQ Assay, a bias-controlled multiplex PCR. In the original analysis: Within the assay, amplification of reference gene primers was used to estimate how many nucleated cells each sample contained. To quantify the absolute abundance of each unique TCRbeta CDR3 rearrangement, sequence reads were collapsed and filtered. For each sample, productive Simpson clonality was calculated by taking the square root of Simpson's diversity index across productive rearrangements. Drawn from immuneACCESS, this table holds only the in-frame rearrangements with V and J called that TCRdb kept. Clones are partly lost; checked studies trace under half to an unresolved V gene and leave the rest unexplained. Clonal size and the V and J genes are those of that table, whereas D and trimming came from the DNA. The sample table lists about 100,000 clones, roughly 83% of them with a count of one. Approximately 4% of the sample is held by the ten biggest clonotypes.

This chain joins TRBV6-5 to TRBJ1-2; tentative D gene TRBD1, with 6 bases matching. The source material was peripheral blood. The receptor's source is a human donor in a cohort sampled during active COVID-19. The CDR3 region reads CASTQRGGRGYTF. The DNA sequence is TGTGCCAGCACCCAACGGGGGGGCAGGGGCTACACCTTC.